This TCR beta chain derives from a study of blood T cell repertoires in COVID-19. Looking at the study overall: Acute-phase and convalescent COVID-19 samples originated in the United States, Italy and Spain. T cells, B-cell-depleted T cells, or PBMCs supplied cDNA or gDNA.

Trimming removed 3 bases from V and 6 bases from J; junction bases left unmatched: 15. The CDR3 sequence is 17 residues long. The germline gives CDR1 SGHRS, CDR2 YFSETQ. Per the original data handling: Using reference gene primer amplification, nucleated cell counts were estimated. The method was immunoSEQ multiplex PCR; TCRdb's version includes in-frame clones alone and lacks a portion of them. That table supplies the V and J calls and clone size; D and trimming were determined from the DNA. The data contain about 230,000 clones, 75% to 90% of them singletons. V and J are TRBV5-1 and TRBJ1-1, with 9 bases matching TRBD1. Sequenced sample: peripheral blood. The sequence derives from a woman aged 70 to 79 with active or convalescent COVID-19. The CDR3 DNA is TGCGCCAGCAGCTACCTACAACAGGGGGCTGGTATCTCTGAAGCTTTCTTT. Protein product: CASSYLQQGAGISEAFF.